A selection of T cell receptor beta chains follows, all from one sample in a study of T cells in Graves' hyperthyroidism and ophthalmopathy. TCRdb recomputed calls from the multiplex PCR reads with MiXCR, one row per CDR3 protein. The sample consists of over 700,000 distinct CDR3 sequences, around 40% of them appearing once. Sequencing input: blood. The receptors were sampled from a woman aged 35 to 49 with Graves' hyperthyroidism. Both conserved end residues are part of each CDR3. Each record gives: D gene, V gene, J gene, CDR3 protein. D genes are given only for firm matches.

TRBD1	TRBV24-1	TRBJ1-4	CATSETGTGEKLFF
.	TRBV2	TRBJ1-3	CASKRGNSGNTIYF
.	TRBV19	TRBJ1-6	CASNGGSSYNSPLHF
.	TRBV29-1	TRBJ1-2	CSSLGPTNYGYTF
.	TRBV5-8	TRBJ2-7	CASSLGQGGSYEQYF
.	TRBV10-3	TRBJ1-2	CASSFREDNYGYTF
TRBD1	TRBV14	TRBJ1-1	CASSQGQGAGEAFF
.	TRBV7-2	TRBJ1-4	CASSLNPESLGKLFF
.	TRBV7-2	TRBJ1-6	CASSGRGVLNSPLHF
.	TRBV25-1	TRBJ1-2	CASSESAREGYTF
.	TRBV6-1	TRBJ1-1	CASSTWRGAEAFF
.	TRBV29-1	TRBJ1-1	CSVEYVGDTEAFF
.	TRBV10-3	TRBJ2-2	CAISARRGPGPGELFF
.	TRBV14	TRBJ1-1	CASSQSENTEAFF
.	TRBV29-1	TRBJ1-1	CGVANTEAFF
.	TRBV7-6	TRBJ1-1	CASSLVAGGAEHTEAFF
.	TRBV25-1	TRBJ1-1	CASTSGNFAEAFF
TRBD1	TRBV12-3/TRBV12-4	TRBJ1-4	CASGTGGLHEKLFF
TRBD1	TRBV7-9	TRBJ1-1	CASSRGTVMNTEAFF
TRBD1	TRBV7-2	TRBJ1-4	CASSSQGQGGNEKLFF
.	TRBV6-1	TRBJ1-5	CASSDGNHQPQHF
.	TRBV5-4	TRBJ1-1	CASSGRAQNTEAFF
.	TRBV24-1	TRBJ1-1	CASSLGRRYEAFF
.	TRBV7-9	TRBJ1-2	CASSSSPTGELDGYTF
TRBD1	TRBV7-2	.	CASSSGTGGGIQYF
TRBD1	TRBV7-2	TRBJ2-7	CASSHGRTGSYEQYF
.	TRBV11-2	TRBJ2-7	CASSLGVGDYEQYF
.	TRBV20-1	TRBJ1-4	CSARDGQGGEKLFF
TRBD1	TRBV20-1	TRBJ1-1	CSAWGQGGTEAFF
.	TRBV20-1	TRBJ1-3	CSARLPPTHTIYF
TRBD1	TRBV20-1	TRBJ2-7	CSARPEGASYGQYF
.	TRBV7-9	TRBJ1-6	CASSLWNSPLHF
.	TRBV19	TRBJ2-3	CASSIGTDTDTQYF
.	TRBV11-2	TRBJ1-1	CASRDGPTLDEAFF
.	TRBV7-3	TRBJ2-5	CASSSAGQRETQYF
TRBD2	TRBV28	TRBJ2-7	CASSPSGIYEQYF
.	TRBV12-3/TRBV12-4	TRBJ1-2	CASSFIGREGDGYTF
.	TRBV7-3	TRBJ1-6	CASSPGLNSPLHF
TRBD2	TRBV12-3/TRBV12-4	TRBJ2-5	CASSPTSLAGEETQYF
.	TRBV15	TRBJ1-1	CATSSESRSTGNTEAFF
.	TRBV6-2/TRBV6-3	TRBJ1-1	CASIPRWNTEAFF
.	TRBV20-1	TRBJ2-7	CSAPSVRSSYEQYF
.	TRBV7-9	TRBJ1-1	CASSSRLGLADTEAFF
.	TRBV6-6	TRBJ1-2	CASSHDYGYTF
.	TRBV19	TRBJ2-2	CASTRSVSGELFF
.	TRBV7-9	TRBJ2-5	CASSQSQGEGNQPQYF
TRBD2	TRBV11-2	TRBJ2-7	CASSLLARYYEQYF
TRBD1	TRBV7-9	TRBJ1-2	CASSIQGAQTHGYTF
TRBD1	TRBV12-3/TRBV12-4	TRBJ1-5	CASSLEGANNQPQHF
.	TRBV2	TRBJ1-1	CASSARRGGTEAFF